This TCR beta chain was captured by sequencing in a study of T cells after posttransplantation cyclophosphamide. Comment on this clone: The antigen is unknown.

Study-level findings and limits: TRB clonality was highly associated with recipient CMV seropositivity and reactivation. Later blood repertoires were often dominated by clones from the donor CD8+ memory compartment. Skin or GI-infiltrating T cells shared few TRB sequences with blood.

V gave up 6 bases and J gave up 7 bases; unmatched junction bases: 15. The CDR3 is 15 residues long. CDR1 and CDR2 (germline): MNHEY, SVGAGI. TCRdb keeps only in-frame clones here, not all; method: immunoSEQ multiplex PCR. The sample yields about 52,000 clones, 86% seen once. V is TRBV6-5 and J is TRBJ2-7; TRBD1 matches 7 bases. The clonotype was recovered from a young man with a blood cancer, CMV-positive, and with a related stem cell donor. Sequenced material: PBMCs. The CDR3 bases are TGTGCCAGCAGGCGAGGGACAGATATACCGGGGGAGCAGTACTTC. It specifies CASRRGTDIPGEQYF.